This TCR beta chain was profiled in a study of blood T cell repertoires in COVID-19. Repertoires were generated with immunoSEQ multiplex PCR, while TCRdb's copy carries only in-frame clones and drops some. The sample records under 350,000 clones, around 89% being singletons. Trimming cost V 8 bases and J 3 bases; bases outside gene matches: 10. The CDR3 consists of 16 residues. In germline, CDR1 is SGHAT, CDR2 FQNNGV. Sequencing was carried out using peripheral blood. This chain uses TRBV11-2 with TRBJ1-1; 12 bases fit TRBD1. This receptor was obtained from a man aged 40-49 years with acute or convalescent COVID-19. The CDR3 DNA sequence: TGTGCCAGCTTTGGGTGGGACAGGGGGCAAGACACTGAAGCTTTCTTT. It codes for CASFGWDRGQDTEAFF.